This T cell receptor beta chain originates from a study of blood T cells in healthy people across ages. General study points: Expanded clonotype shifts may have been confounded, as the donors had an unknown CMV status. In long-lived donors, naive CD4+ cell counts and diversity exceeded those of aged donors.

This clonotype was observed a handful of times. The antigen remains unidentified. Using a J-beta primer mix together with a sample-barcoded 5' primer, a second PCR was run for about 6 to 11 cycles. TCRdb used MiXCR to reprocess the 5' RACE reads, holding one entry per CDR3 protein. The sample yields roughly 800,000 distinct CDR3 sequences, 20% to 30% seen once. Looked up from germline, CDR1 is ENHRY and CDR2 is SYGVKD. The CDR3 is made up of 16 amino acids. The same specimen was also included in a second study, on T cells of mothers and their children. That work adds: Whatever RNA was extracted went entirely into cDNA synthesis, at around 1.6 ug per 15 ul. Sample barcodes and 2-4 random nucleotides were added by the M1S primer of the second PCR.

The gene calls are TRBV10-3 and TRBJ2-5; TRBD1 matches at 8 bases. The J call is doubtful: the DNA matches TRBJ2-1 better. The sequence was obtained from a boy between 10 and 17 years old in good health. Sample: blood. CDR3: CAISDGDRSLAEEQFF. CDR3 nucleotides: TGTGCCATCAGTGATGGGGACAGGTCGTTGGCGGAAGAGCAGTTCTTC.